This T cell receptor (beta chain) was profiled in a study of OX40 agonist ivuxolimab in advanced cancers. A remark on this clone: Its antigen is unknown.

Broader study findings: Expanded clones were, on average, more numerous in CD8+ T cells than in CD4+.

The protocol was immunoSEQ multiplex PCR, while the TCRdb copy is restricted to in-frame clones and leaves out a portion. The sample contains approximately 60,000 clones, around 83% of which appear only once. CDR1 SGHDT and CDR2 YYEEEE come from the germline V gene. This CDR3 has 13 amino acids. Trimming at V came to 0 bases and at J to 12 bases, leaving 7 bases not matched to a gene. This sequence originates from an adult with an advanced solid tumor such as melanoma, head and neck, liver or kidney cancer. The chain combines TRBV5-6 with TRBJ1-1; TRBD1 agrees at 8 bases. The sequenced sample was CD4+ or CD8+ T cells sorted from blood, obtained in a trial of the OX40 agonist ivuxolimab. The DNA of the CDR3 is TGTGCCAGCAGCTTGGTGACAGGGGAGTTAACTTTCTTT. Its protein product is CASSLVTGELTFF.